This TCR beta chain appears in the sequencing data of a study of CD8+ T cells in alopecia areata (dated by TCRdb to between 2017 and 2018). For the wider study: The treated patients, all with moderate-to-severe alopecia areata, were enrolled in an open-label pilot trial of oral tofacitinib given at 5 to 10 mg twice daily. Scalp tissue and sorted CD4+ and CD8+ peripheral blood T cells from patchy and totalis/universalis alopecia areata patients and from healthy controls were covered by human TCRbeta sequencing. Tofacitinib was administered for 6 to 18 months, and 6 months of follow-up off drug were then conducted to assess delayed response and recurrence. In both human patients and the C3H/HeJ mouse model, the study applied high-throughput TCRbeta sequencing to look at T cell clonal expansion in alopecia areata. RNA came from the PAXgene miRNA kit for fixed scalp, the miRNeasy kit for PBMCs, and the RNeasy kit for mouse skin. TCRbeta CDR3 regions were amplified by immunoSEQ multiplex PCR using 35 Vbeta forward and 13 Jbeta reverse primers. Biopsies were taken from tofacitinib-treated patients at baseline and at 4 and 24 weeks of treatment, and a later scalp biopsy was taken in several of the tofacitinib-treated patients. Clonality in the scalp was compared among normal scalp (n=4), patchy alopecia areata scalp (n=8), and alopecia totalis/universalis scalp (n=8). Disease severity in treated patients was measured with the SALT score, which quantifies the percentage of affected scalp surface area.

Points the paper makes about the study in general: Compared with mice, TCR sequences shared between patients were less clear, possibly partly because of HLA diversity across the patient population. Compared with normal scalp, lesional scalp had higher clonality and more expanded CD8+ clones, particularly in alopecia totalis/universalis, a pattern that suggests antigenic drive. Because the treated cohort was small and included a single nonresponder, larger studies are needed to assess links between baseline CD8+ expansion and response. During tofacitinib treatment, many expanded lesional clones stuck around in both scalp and blood, and this persistence may partly explain why relapse happens after treatment is stopped. Unlike mouse skin, which is dominated by gammadelta T cells, normal human skin has resident alphabeta T cells that are also sequenced, and this complicates analysis of the scalp TCR repertoire. With tofacitinib, both scalp clonality and the number of expanded CD8+ clones among the top 100 scalp clones went down significantly.

The method behind the library was the immunoSEQ multiplex PCR assay. RNA was extracted from all samples and reverse transcribed into cDNA as template for TCR sequencing. SuperScript III was used for first-strand cDNA synthesis, primed with a 2:1 mix of oligo-dT and random hexamers. A synthetic immune receptor repertoire was used to assess amplification bias, and residual bias was removed computationally. The published analysis was carried out like this. After raw reads were preprocessed to remove errors, the CDR3 was defined following IMGT conventions as running from the conserved cysteine to phenylalanine. Clonality was calculated as 1 minus Shannon entropy normalized by log2 of the number of productive unique TCRs. Whether each scalp clone was CD4 or CD8 was inferred by checking scalp TCRbeta sequences against the CD4 and CD8 repertoires from sorted blood. Entries here come from immuneACCESS through TCRdb and include only in-frame sequences with V and J called. Some clones fail to appear in such tables; in the studies checked, an unresolved V gene covers under half of the shortfall, and the cause of the remainder is unknown. V, J and clone size were drawn from that table, and D and trimming were deduced from the DNA. The sample table contains some 120,000 clones; only one count was recorded for over 60% of them. Of the sample, around 5.7% falls within the top ten clones.

On this clone: It lacks a known antigen. Within one base of it there is no much larger clone, and no base qualities were kept.

The intended sense of this specimen's time point label: about 4 weeks on oral tofacitinib. Read against the paper, the sample's treatment or condition label means: oral pan-JAK inhibitor, 5-10 mg twice daily. From alopecia areata patients, peripheral blood was collected along with lesional scalp punch biopsies. After PBMCs were isolated by density centrifugation and stained for CD3, CD4 and CD8, a FACSAria was used to sort CD4+ and CD8+ T cells. The sequence came from a human donor with alopecia areata. Specimen: CD4+ T cells sorted from blood, collected at week 4, from a patient treated with tofacitinib.

The encoded CDR3 is CSGGQSYEQYF. The DNA reads as follows: TGCAGCGGCGGACAGAGCTACGAGCAGTACTTC. In this chain, TRBV29-1 is recombined with TRBJ2-7; perhaps TRBD1 is the D gene, with 6 bases matching. Per the germline V gene, SQVTM is the CDR1 and ANQGSEA is the CDR2. Including cysteine and phenylalanine, the CDR3 has 11 amino acids. Here the CDR3 DNA is all that survives: 33 bases in frame from base 1. V and J are truncated by 7 bases and 3 bases respectively, leaving an intervening sequence of 10 bases.